Listed below are T cell receptor beta chains from one sample, sequenced in a study of blood T cells in healthy people across ages. One entry per CDR3 protein, called by TCRdb with MiXCR from the 5' RACE reads. The sample lists 550,000 to 750,000 distinct CDR3 sequences, more than 20% occurring once. The sample comprised blood. These receptors all come from a man in his 70s in good health. CDR3s include the opening cysteine and the closing phenylalanine or tryptophan. The order of the fields is J gene, V gene, D gene, clone size, CDR3 DNA, CDR3 protein. A D gene is named only where the DNA matches it firmly. Where a row states a size, it is once, few, many or the class of an expanded clone; other rows omit it.

J: TRBJ2-1; V: TRBV19; D: TRBD1; size: .; DNA: TGTGCCAGTAGTATAGGGCAGGGGGAGTACAATGAGCAGTTCTTC; CDR3: CASSIGQGEYNEQFF
J: TRBJ2-7; V: TRBV21-1; D: .; size: few; DNA: TGTGCCAGCAGCAAAGGGAGGGCAGGGCTCTCCTACGAGCAGTACTTC; CDR3: CASSKGRAGLSYEQYF
J: TRBJ2-1; V: TRBV5-1; D: TRBD2; size: .; DNA: TGCGCCAGCAGCTTGGCTGCGGGGACTAGCGGGAAAACCAATGAGCAGTTCTTC; CDR3: CASSLAAGTSGKTNEQFF
J: TRBJ2-1; V: TRBV6-2/TRBV6-3; D: TRBD2; size: .; DNA: TGTGCCAGCAGTTACACCCCGGGCAGCGGGAGAGCTTACAATGAGCAGTTCTTC; CDR3: CASSYTPGSGRAYNEQFF
J: TRBJ2-5; V: TRBV3-1; D: .; size: many; DNA: TGTGCCAGCAGCCAAGGAGAGACCCAGTACTTC; CDR3: CASSQGETQYF
J: TRBJ2-2; V: TRBV2; D: .; size: .; DNA: TGTGCCAGCAGCTTAGGCCACGTCGGGGAGCTGTTTTTT; CDR3: CASSLGHVGELFF
J: TRBJ2-1; V: TRBV6-2/TRBV6-3; D: .; size: few; DNA: TGTGCCAGCACCTCCAGCTCCTACAATGAGCAGTTCTTC; CDR3: CASTSSSYNEQFF
J: TRBJ2-7; V: TRBV5-5; D: TRBD2; size: .; DNA: TGTGCCAGCAGCTCTTTCCCGACTAGCGCGTACGAGCAGTACTTC; CDR3: CASSSFPTSAYEQYF
J: TRBJ2-3; V: TRBV6-2/TRBV6-3; D: .; size: .; DNA: TGTGCCAGCAGGTCTAGGAGCACAGATACGCAGTGTTTT; CDR3: CASRSRSTDTQCF
J: TRBJ2-1; V: TRBV7-3; D: .; size: few; DNA: TGTGCCAGCAGCTCAGACCGCGGAGCCTACAATGAGCAGTTCTTC; CDR3: CASSSDRGAYNEQFF
J: TRBJ2-5; V: TRBV29-1; D: TRBD2; size: .; DNA: TGCAGCGTTCTTGCGGGAGATGAGACCCAGTACTTC; CDR3: CSVLAGDETQYF
J: TRBJ2-1; V: TRBV20-1; D: TRBD2; size: .; DNA: TGCAGTGCTAGAGTGGCTAGCGGGAGAAAATACAATGAGCAGTTCTTC; CDR3: CSARVASGRKYNEQFF
J: TRBJ2-7; V: TRBV6-2/TRBV6-3; D: TRBD1; size: few; DNA: TGTGCCAGCACCAGACAGGGACAATACGAGCAGTACTTC; CDR3: CASTRQGQYEQYF
J: TRBJ2-5; V: TRBV4-2; D: .; size: .; DNA: TGTGCCAGCAGCCAACCTACTAGCCGCGCTTGGCAGTACTTC; CDR3: CASSQPTSRAWQYF
J: TRBJ1-1; V: TRBV3-1; D: .; size: .; DNA: TGTGCCAGCAGCCAAGGGCGCCCCACAGGGCGAGCTTTCTTT; CDR3: CASSQGRPTGRAFF
J: TRBJ1-1; V: TRBV4-1; D: TRBD1; size: .; DNA: TGCGCCAGCAGCCAAGATAGAGGGGGCAAGAACACTGAAGCTTTCTTT; CDR3: CASSQDRGGKNTEAFF
J: TRBJ2-1; V: TRBV4-1; D: .; size: .; DNA: TGCGCCAGCAGCCATAAAAATGAGCAGTTCTTC; CDR3: CASSHKNEQFF
J: TRBJ2-7; V: TRBV28; D: TRBD2; size: few; DNA: TGTGCCAGCAGTAAAGGACTAGCGGGAGAGTACGAGCAGTACTTC; CDR3: CASSKGLAGEYEQYF
J: TRBJ2-7; V: TRBV20-1; D: TRBD2; size: .; DNA: TGCAGTGCTTCTAGCGGAGGAGGCTACGAGCAGTACTTC; CDR3: CSASSGGGYEQYF
J: TRBJ2-3; V: TRBV7-6; D: TRBD2; size: .; DNA: TGTGCCAGCAGCTTAGGTTCGGGAGGGCCTAGAGATACGCAGTATTTT; CDR3: CASSLGSGGPRDTQYF
J: TRBJ2-7; V: TRBV7-2; D: TRBD2; size: .; DNA: TGTGCCAGCAGCCCAATGACTAGCGGGAGCTTAGCCTACGAGCAGTACTTC; CDR3: CASSPMTSGSLAYEQYF
J: TRBJ2-7; V: TRBV18; D: .; size: few; DNA: TGTGCCAGCTCACCATCAGTCTACGACGAGCAGTACTTC; CDR3: CASSPSVYDEQYF
J: TRBJ2-5; V: TRBV5-1; D: .; size: .; DNA: TGCGCCAGCAGCTTGGGGGTGAGGCAAGAGACCCAGTACTTC; CDR3: CASSLGVRQETQYF
J: TRBJ1-2; V: TRBV20-1; D: .; size: few; DNA: TGCAGTGCTAGAGACCCTGACAGGCCGCGGTTCTATGGCTACACCTTC; CDR3: CSARDPDRPRFYGYTF
J: TRBJ2-7; V: TRBV4-1; D: TRBD2; size: .; DNA: TGCGCCAGCAGCCAAGACATGCTAGCGGTCTACGAGCAGTACTTC; CDR3: CASSQDMLAVYEQYF
J: TRBJ1-4; V: TRBV2; D: .; size: once; DNA: TGTGCCAGCCTCAACCCAGGGGAGCAGGGTGAAAAACTGTTTTTT; CDR3: CASLNPGEQGEKLFF
J: TRBJ2-1; V: TRBV10-3; D: .; size: .; DNA: TGTGCCATCAGTGAAAGAGGTGAGCAGTTCTTC; CDR3: CAISERGEQFF
J: TRBJ1-5; V: TRBV18; D: .; size: .; DNA: TGTGCCAGCTCACCCCACAAGGATCAGCCCCAGCATTTT; CDR3: CASSPHKDQPQHF
J: TRBJ2-2; V: TRBV6-2/TRBV6-3; D: TRBD2; size: few; DNA: TGTGCCAGTACAGTAGCGGGAGGAAACACCGGGGAGCTGTTTTTT; CDR3: CASTVAGGNTGELFF
J: TRBJ2-3; V: TRBV20-1; D: .; size: .; DNA: TGCAGTGCTAGAGGCGAGGATCTCGCAGATACGCAGTATTTT; CDR3: CSARGEDLADTQYF
J: TRBJ2-4; V: TRBV3-1; D: TRBD2; size: few; DNA: TGTGCCAGCAGCCAAGATCTAGCTTGGGCTGGGGGGGTCAAAAACATTCAGTACTTC; CDR3: CASSQDLAWAGGVKNIQYF
J: TRBJ2-2; V: TRBV7-9; D: TRBD1; size: few; DNA: TGTGCAACCCGAACTATAGGGACAGGGAACACCGGGGAGCTGTTTTTT; CDR3: CATRTIGTGNTGELFF
J: TRBJ2-7; V: TRBV20-1; D: TRBD2; size: .; DNA: TGCAGTGCCTCTAGACTAGCGGGAGGAGTGGAGCAGTACTTC; CDR3: CSASRLAGGVEQYF
J: TRBJ2-3; V: TRBV5-1; D: .; size: .; DNA: TGCGCCAGCAGCTTAGAGAGTATGCGAGATACGCAGTATTTT; CDR3: CASSLESMRDTQYF